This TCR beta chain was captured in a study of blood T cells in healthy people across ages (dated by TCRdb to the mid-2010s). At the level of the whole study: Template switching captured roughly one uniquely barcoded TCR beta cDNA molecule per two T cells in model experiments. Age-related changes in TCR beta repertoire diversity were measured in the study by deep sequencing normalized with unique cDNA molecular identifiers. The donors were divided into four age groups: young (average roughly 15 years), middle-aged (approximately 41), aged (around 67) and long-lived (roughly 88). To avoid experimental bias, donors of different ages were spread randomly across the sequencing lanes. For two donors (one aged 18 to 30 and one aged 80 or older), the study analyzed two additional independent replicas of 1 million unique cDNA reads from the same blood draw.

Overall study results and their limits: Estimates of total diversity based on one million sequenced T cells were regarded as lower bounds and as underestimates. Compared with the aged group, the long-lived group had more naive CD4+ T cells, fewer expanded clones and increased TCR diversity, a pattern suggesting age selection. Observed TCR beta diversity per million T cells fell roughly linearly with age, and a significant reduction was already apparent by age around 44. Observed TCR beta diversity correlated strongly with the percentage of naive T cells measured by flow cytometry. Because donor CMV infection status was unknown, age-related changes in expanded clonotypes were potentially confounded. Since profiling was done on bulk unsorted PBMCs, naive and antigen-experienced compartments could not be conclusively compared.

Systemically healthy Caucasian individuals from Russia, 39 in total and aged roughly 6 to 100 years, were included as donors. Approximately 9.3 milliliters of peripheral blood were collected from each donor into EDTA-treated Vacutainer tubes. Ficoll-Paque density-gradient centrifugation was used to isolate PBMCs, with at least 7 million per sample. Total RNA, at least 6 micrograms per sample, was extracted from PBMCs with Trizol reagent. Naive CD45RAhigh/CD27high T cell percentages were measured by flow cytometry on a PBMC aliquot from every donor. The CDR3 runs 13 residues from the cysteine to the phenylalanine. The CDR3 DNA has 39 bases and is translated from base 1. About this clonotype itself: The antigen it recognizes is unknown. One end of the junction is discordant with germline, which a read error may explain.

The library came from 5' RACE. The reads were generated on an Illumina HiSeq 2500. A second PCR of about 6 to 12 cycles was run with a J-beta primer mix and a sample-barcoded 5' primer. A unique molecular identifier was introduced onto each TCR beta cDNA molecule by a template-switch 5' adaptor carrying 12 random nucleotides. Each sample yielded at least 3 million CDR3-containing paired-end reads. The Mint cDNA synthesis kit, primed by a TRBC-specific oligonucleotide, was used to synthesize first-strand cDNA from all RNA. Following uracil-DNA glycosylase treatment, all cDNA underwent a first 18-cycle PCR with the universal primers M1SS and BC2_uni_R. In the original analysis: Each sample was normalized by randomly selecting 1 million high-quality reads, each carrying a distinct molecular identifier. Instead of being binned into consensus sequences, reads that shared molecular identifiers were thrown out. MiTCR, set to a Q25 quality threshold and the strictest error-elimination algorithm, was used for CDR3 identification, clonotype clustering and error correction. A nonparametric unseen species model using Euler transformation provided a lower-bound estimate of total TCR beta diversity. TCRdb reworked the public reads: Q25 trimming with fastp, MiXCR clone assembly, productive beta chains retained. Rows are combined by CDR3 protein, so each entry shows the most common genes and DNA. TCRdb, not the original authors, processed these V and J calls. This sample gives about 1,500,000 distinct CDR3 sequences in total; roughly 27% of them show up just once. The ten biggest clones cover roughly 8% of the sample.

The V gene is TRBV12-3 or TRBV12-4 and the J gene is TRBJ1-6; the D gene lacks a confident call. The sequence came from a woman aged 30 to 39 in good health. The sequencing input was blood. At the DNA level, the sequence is TGTGCCAGCAGGGTCTCCTATAATTCACTCCTCCACTTT. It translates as CASRVSYNSLLHF.